The 5 T cell receptor beta chains in this list originate from one sample, sequenced in a study of Graves' ophthalmopathy and Graves' hyperthyroidism. RNA transcripts were the source from which TCR beta CDR3 regions were amplified. The authors performed first-round RT-PCR with HTBI primers and then a second-round multiplex PCR. TCRdb called the multiplex PCR reads again in MiXCR, with one record for every CDR3 protein. Of 350,000 to 400,000 distinct CDR3 sequences detected, just over 15% appear once; the ten largest clones hold roughly 7%. Material: peripheral blood. Every receptor here comes from a woman younger than 30 with stable Graves' hyperthyroidism.

This chain uses TRBV14 with TRBJ2-2, with 12 bases fitting TRBD2. Per the germline V gene, CDR1 is SGHDN and CDR2 is FVKESK. The CDR3 has 19 residues. V was pared by 1 base and J by 4 bases, with 10 bases of the junction left unmatched. CDR3 protein: CASSQALAGGQRITGELFF. CDR3 bases: TGTGCCAGCAGCCAAGCCCTAGCGGGGGGGCAACGGATCACCGGGGAGCTGTTTTTT.

As to this clonotype: Being one base from a much bigger clone, this may be a read error. The gene calls are TRBV20-1 and TRBJ1-6; a possible D gene is TRBD1 (5 bases). This CDR3 is built from 15 residues. Germline lookup yields CDR1 DFQATT and CDR2 SNEGSKA (reference sequence). This chain's CDR3 is CSAPYLRGGNSHLHF. The CDR3 region has the DNA TGCAGTGCCCCGTACCTGAGGGGCGGTAATTCACACCTCCACTTT.

This clonotype has ten or more counts. The chain links TRBV19 to TRBJ2-7; D gene uncertain. CDR3 length: 13 residues. Trimming shortened V by 3 bases and J by 3 bases, and 9 bases separated the two germline ends. CDR1 is LNHDA, CDR2 SQIVND, per germline (reference sequence). Here the CDR3 reads CASSIQANYEQYF. DNA of the CDR3: TGTGCCAGTAGTATTCAGGCCAACTACGAGCAGTACTTC.

In its sample, this clonotype was seen many times. The chain uses TRBV7-9 and TRBJ1-2, with D possibly TRBD1 on 5 matching bases. This CDR3 region has 15 residues. Germline V gene lookup returns CDR1 SEHNR and CDR2 FQNEAQ (reference sequence). V was cut by 4 bases and J by 0 bases, with 12 bases left in between. The CDR3 loop reads CASSSGTATNYGYTF. The CDR3 nucleotides are TGTGCCAGCAGCTCGGGGACCGCGACTAACTATGGCTACACCTTC.

Ten or more counts support this clonotype. This chain uses TRBV4-1 with TRBJ2-2; TRBD2 is a possible D gene (6 bases). With 11 bases removed from V and 3 bases from J, the gap between germline ends came to 16 bases. Germline CDR1 and CDR2: MGHRA and YSYEKL. There are 14 residues in the CDR3. In DNA form, the CDR3 reads TGCGCCGGGGGACTTACCAAGGACACCGGGGAGCTGTTTTTT. Its protein is CAGGLTKDTGELFF.